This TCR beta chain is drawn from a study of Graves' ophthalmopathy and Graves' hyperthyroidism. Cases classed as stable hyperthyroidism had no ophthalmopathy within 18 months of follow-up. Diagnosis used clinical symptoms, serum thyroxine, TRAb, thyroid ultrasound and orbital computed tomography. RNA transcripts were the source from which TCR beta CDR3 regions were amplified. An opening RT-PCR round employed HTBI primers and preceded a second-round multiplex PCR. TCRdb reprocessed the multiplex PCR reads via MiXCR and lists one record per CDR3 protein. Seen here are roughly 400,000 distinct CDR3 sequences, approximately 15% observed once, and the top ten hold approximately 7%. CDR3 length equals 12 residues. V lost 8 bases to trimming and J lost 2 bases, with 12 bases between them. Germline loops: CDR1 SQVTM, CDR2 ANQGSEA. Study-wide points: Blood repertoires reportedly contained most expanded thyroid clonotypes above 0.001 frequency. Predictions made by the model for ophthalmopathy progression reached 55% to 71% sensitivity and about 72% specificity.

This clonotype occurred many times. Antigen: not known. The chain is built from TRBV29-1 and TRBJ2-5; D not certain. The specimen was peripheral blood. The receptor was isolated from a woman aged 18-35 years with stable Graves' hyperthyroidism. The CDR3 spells CSLFDTQETQYF. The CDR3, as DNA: TGCAGCCTTTTCGACACACAAGAGACCCAGTACTTC.